A selection of T cell receptor beta chains follows, all from one sample in a study of T cells after yellow fever vaccination. TCRdb ran MiXCR on the 5' RACE reads and lists one entry per CDR3 protein. The table has a few hundred thousand distinct CDR3 sequences, around 19% seen once. This material consisted of PBMCs, taken before the yellow fever booster vaccination. The receptors stem from a man between 18 and 35 years old who received the YFV17D yellow fever vaccine. The CDR3 runs from the conserved cysteine through the conserved F or W. The D gene is left open where the match is weak. A clone size is listed for some rows: how often the clone was seen (once, few, many), or a class if it is expanded.

-	TRBV28	TRBJ1-3	-	TGTGCCAGCAGATCCACAGGGAACTCTGGAAACACCATATATTTT	CASRSTGNSGNTIYF
-	TRBV11-2	TRBJ2-5	TRBD1	TGTGCCAGCAGCCAGGGACAGGGGGCCTGGGAGACCCAGTACTTC	CASSQGQGAWETQYF
-	TRBV28	TRBJ1-1	-	TGTGCCAGCAGTCTCCTCCAGGATAACACTGAAGCTTTCTTT	CASSLLQDNTEAFF
many	TRBV7-2	TRBJ1-1	-	TGTGCCAGCAGCCGACAGAGGTCGAACACTGAAGCTTTCTTT	CASSRQRSNTEAFF
-	TRBV4-1	TRBJ2-4	TRBD2	TGCGCCAGCAGTCCACTCGGGCGGGGGGCCAAAAACATTCAGTACTTC	CASSPLGRGAKNIQYF
-	TRBV10-3	TRBJ2-1	TRBD1	TGTGCCATCAGTCCGACAGGGAATGAGCAGTTCTTC	CAISPTGNEQFF
few	TRBV25-1	TRBJ1-2	-	TGTGCCAGCAGTGAATCCAACCTCATCGATGGCTACACCTTC	CASSESNLIDGYTF
once	TRBV15	TRBJ2-5	TRBD2	TGTGCCACCAGCAGATCCGGGACTAGCGGGGGACAGACCCAGTACTTC	CATSRSGTSGGQTQYF
few	TRBV7-2	TRBJ2-2	-	TGTGCCAGCAGCCAGTACAGGGTTACCGGGGAGCTGTTTTTT	CASSQYRVTGELFF
many	TRBV6-5	TRBJ2-7	-	TGTGCCAGCAGTTCGATAAAACATGGCTCCTACGAGCAGTACTTC	CASSSIKHGSYEQYF
few	TRBV3-1	TRBJ2-7	-	TGTGCCAGCAGCCCTAACCGGGGGTACGAGCAGTACTTC	CASSPNRGYEQYF
-	TRBV24-1	TRBJ2-1	TRBD2	TGTGCCACCAGTGATTTGGAGCCAGGGACTAGCGGCGATGAGCAGTTCTTC	CATSDLEPGTSGDEQFF
few	TRBV3-1	TRBJ2-3	TRBD1	TGTGCCAGCAGCTTATGGACAGGGGCCGACACAGATACGCAGTATTTT	CASSLWTGADTDTQYF
-	TRBV7-9	TRBJ2-5	TRBD1	TGTGCCAGCAGCCCCCAGACAGGGCAAGAGACCCAGTACTTC	CASSPQTGQETQYF
-	TRBV29-1	TRBJ2-1	-	TGCAGCGTTGAAGGCTTGCGCGTCAGAGGAGGGTACAATGAGCAGTTCTTC	CSVEGLRVRGGYNEQFF
-	TRBV7-2	TRBJ2-1	TRBD2	TGTGCCAGCAGCTTCGATAGCGGGGGCTACAATGAGCAGTTCTTC	CASSFDSGGYNEQFF
-	TRBV10-3	TRBJ2-5	TRBD1	TGTGCCATCAGTGAGTCGATCGGACAGGGGGCGCGGGAGACCCAGTACTTC	CAISESIGQGARETQYF
-	TRBV5-1	TRBJ2-3	-	TGCGCCACCTCGAACATGGGGGGCCCGATCACAGATACGCAGTATTTT	CATSNMGGPITDTQYF
-	TRBV5-4	TRBJ1-4	TRBD1	TGTGCCAGCAGCTTGCCGACAGGGGCCGGAGAAGAAAAACTGTTTTTT	CASSLPTGAGEEKLFF
-	TRBV20-1	TRBJ2-5	TRBD2	TGCAGTGCTACGACTAGCGAAGAGACCCAGTACTTC	CSATTSEETQYF
-	TRBV6-2/TRBV6-3	TRBJ1-2	-	TGTGCCAGCAGTTACCCCGCCAGGCTTGATGGCTACACCTTC	CASSYPARLDGYTF
-	TRBV4-1	TRBJ2-2	-	TGCGCCAGCAGCCTCCCCATAGGGGGGGATGCCGGGGAGCTGTTTTTT	CASSLPIGGDAGELFF
-	TRBV11-2	TRBJ2-4	-	TGTGCCAGCAGCTTAGAGGAGGGGTCTACCCGGGGCATTCAGTACTTC	CASSLEEGSTRGIQYF
-	TRBV6-1	TRBJ1-2	-	TGTGCCAGCAGTTGGACGGTTAGAGGCTACACCTTC	CASSWTVRGYTF
-	TRBV18	TRBJ1-1	-	TGTGCCAGCTCACTCCAGGGTAACGCTTTCTTT	CASSLQGNAFF
few	TRBV25-1	TRBJ2-3	TRBD1	TGTGCCAGCAGTTACAGGGGCTTGGCTTCGGTCACAGATACGCAGTATTTT	CASSYRGLASVTDTQYF
few	TRBV4-3	TRBJ2-7	TRBD2	TGCGCCAGCAGCCTCTATTGGGGGGGTTCCTACGAGCAGTACTTC	CASSLYWGGSYEQYF
large	TRBV5-6	TRBJ2-1	-	TGTGCCAGCAGCCCCGAGGGACGGCACAATGAGCAGTTCTTC	CASSPEGRHNEQFF
-	TRBV7-3	TRBJ2-1	TRBD2	TGTGCCAGCAGCTTTCTAGCGGGCTCCTACAATGAGCAGTTCTTC	CASSFLAGSYNEQFF
few	TRBV4-1	TRBJ2-1	-	TGCGCCAGCAGCCAAGTCGGAGGTAATGAGCAGTTCTTC	CASSQVGGNEQFF
few	TRBV5-1	TRBJ1-2	-	TGCGCCAGCAGTAGAGATCACTATGGCTACACCTTC	CASSRDHYGYTF
-	TRBV9	TRBJ2-3	-	TGTGCCAGCAGCGCAAGACAGACAGATACGCAGTATTTT	CASSARQTDTQYF
few	TRBV20-1	TRBJ2-1	-	TGCAGTGAAGACCACAGGGATGGATCCTACAATGAGCAGTTCTTC	CSEDHRDGSYNEQFF
few	TRBV24-1	TRBJ2-3	TRBD2	TGTGCCACCAGTGATTCCCTAGCGGGGTCCTCCACAGATACGCAGTATTTT	CATSDSLAGSSTDTQYF
-	TRBV15	TRBJ1-1	-	TGTGCCACCAGCAGAGATATCACAGGGCGGAACACTGAAGCTTTCTTT	CATSRDITGRNTEAFF
-	TRBV7-2	TRBJ2-3	-	TGTGCCAGCAGCTTTCCGGGACTGGCCACAGATACGCAGTATTTT	CASSFPGLATDTQYF